Below are 30 T cell receptor beta chains sequenced from a single sample in a study of regulatory T cells in long-lasting Graves disease. Time point given: newly diagnosed GD, antithyroid drugs for less than 3 months. RNA extracted from PBMCs served as the sequencing template. Both iRepertoire HTBI primers and Arm-PCR of CDR3 regions were used to build the TCR beta libraries. TCRdb itself ran the multiplex PCR reads through MiXCR, one entry per CDR3 protein. The sample has over 300,000 distinct CDR3 sequences, roughly 16% seen once. The specimen was peripheral blood mononuclear cells (PBMCs), collected at new diagnosis, from a patient treated with antithyroid drugs. All receptors derive from a female donor with Graves disease.

The CDR3 region has the DNA TGCGCCAGCAGCCAACCTGGGACAGGGGCGAAAGGCTACACCTTC. Translation gives CASSQPGTGAKGYTF. The V and J genes are TRBV4-1 and TRBJ1-2, with 10 bases aligning to TRBD1. Germline loops: CDR1 MGHRA, CDR2 YSYEKL. This CDR3 contains 15 residues. Trimming removed 2 bases from V and 8 bases from J; junction bases left unmatched: 8.

This clonotype was picked up many times. V is TRBV5-5 and J is TRBJ1-4, with D hard to call. The germline V and J ends were trimmed by 2 bases and 3 bases, with 8 bases remaining between them. This CDR3 is 14 amino acids long. Germline V gene data show CDR1 as SGHKS and CDR2 as YYEKEE (reference sequence). In DNA form, the CDR3 reads TGTGCCAGCAGCTTCATCGTGGCTAATGAAAAACTGTTTTTT. Its protein is CASSFIVANEKLFF.

This clonotype was seen only a few times. V and J are TRBV2 and TRBJ1-4; possibly TRBD1 for D (5 bases). Germline-derived CDR1 and CDR2 are SNHLY and FYNNEI. CDR3 size: 15 residues. The ends were cut back, 5 bases at V and 11 bases at J, with 21 bases in the middle. The CDR3 region is CASSYAGTPAGKLFF. The CDR3 region has the DNA TGTGCCAGCAGTTACGCCGGGACGCCTGCGGGGAAACTGTTTTTT.

The V gene is TRBV4-1, the J gene TRBJ2-7, with a weak D call TRBD1 (5 bases). The V end lost 3 bases, the J end lost 5 bases, and 11 bases lay between the germline ends. The CDR3 covers 13 residues. The germline V gene has CDR1 MGHRA and CDR2 YSYEKL. The DNA for the CDR3 is TGCGCCAGCAGCCAGGGCCCGGACAACGAGCAGTACTTC. Amino acid sequence: CASSQGPDNEQYF.

This rearrangement joins TRBV14 to TRBJ2-7; D is possibly TRBD1 or TRBD2 (5 bases each). CDR1 is SGHDN, CDR2 FVKESK, per germline. The CDR3 is 14 residues long. The V and J ends lost 2 bases and 2 bases respectively, with 10 bases between them. CDR3 in DNA: TGTGCCAGCAGCCAATGGGACCGGGCCTACGAGCAGTACTTC. Residues: CASSQWDRAYEQYF.

This clonotype occurred many times. The V and J genes are TRBV5-1 and TRBJ1-4; TRBD1 aligns across 10 bases. V shed 4 bases, J shed 6 bases, and the junction held 6 bases outside the gene matches. From germline, CDR1 is SGHRS and CDR2 YFSETQ. The CDR3 consists of 15 residues. Here the CDR3 DNA reads TGCGCCAGCAGCAAAGGGGGGACAGGGGATGAAAAACTGTTTTTT. Its translation: CASSKGGTGDEKLFF.

This clonotype was seen repeatedly, ten times or more. V and J are TRBV7-2 and TRBJ2-1; 9 bases are a match to TRBD2. With V trimmed by 5 bases and J by 6 bases, 11 bases remained unmatched. CDR1 is SGHTA, CDR2 FQGNSA, per germline. This CDR3 has 16 residues. The CDR3 nucleotides are TGTGCCAGCAGCCGAACCCCGGGACTAGCTGCCAATGAGCAGTTCTTC. It codes for CASSRTPGLAANEQFF.

This clonotype has a count of ten or more. The rearrangement uses TRBV4-1 and TRBJ2-3; a weak D match, TRBD2 (7 bases). The V gene lost 3 bases and the J gene lost 0 bases, with 13 bases spanning the gap. This CDR3 has 16 amino acids. CDR1 and CDR2 from the germline V gene are MGHRA and YSYEKL. This chain's CDR3 is CASSHGGLASTDTQYF. The CDR3 nucleotides are TGCGCCAGCAGCCACGGGGGGCTAGCGAGCACAGATACGCAGTATTTT.

In its sample, this clonotype was seen many times. The rearrangement uses TRBV4-1 and TRBJ1-4; TRBD1 might be the D (6 bases). The length of the CDR3 is 17 residues. With 4 bases removed from V and 6 bases from J, the gap between germline ends came to 21 bases. The germline V gene encodes CDR1 MGHRA and CDR2 YSYEKL. As DNA, the CDR3 is TGCGCCAGCAGCCGCCCAGGGGAGGGGTCCTCCGATGAAAAACTGTTTTTT. Amino acids: CASSRPGEGSSDEKLFF.

This clonotype was seen many times. V gene TRBV28 combines with J gene TRBJ2-1; 8 bases line up with TRBD1. Germline CDR1 is MDHEN and CDR2 is SYDVKM. CDR3 length equals 13 residues. The V gene end was trimmed by 8 bases and the J gene end by 8 bases; junction bases not matched to a gene: 8. Here the CDR3 reads CASLQGAGDEQFF. CDR3 bases: TGTGCCAGCCTCCAGGGGGCTGGGGATGAGCAGTTCTTC.

This clonotype was seen many times. The chain links TRBV2 to TRBJ1-5; TRBD1 is a possible D gene (6 bases). The CDR3 totals 16 residues. Trimming removed 4 bases from V and 5 bases from J, with 18 bases in between. Germline lookup yields CDR1 SNHLY and CDR2 FYNNEI. The CDR3 DNA is TGTGCCAGCAGTGGGAGACAGGTAGGCCTCTATCAGCCCCAGCATTTT. The encoded protein is CASSGRQVGLYQPQHF.

This clonotype came up a few times. The chain couples TRBV12-3 or TRBV12-4 to TRBJ1-1; D gene uncertain. The ends were cut back, 8 bases at V and 3 bases at J, with 7 bases in the middle. The CDR3 is made up of 11 amino acids. This chain's CDR3 is CASPSYTEAFF. CDR3 bases: TGTGCCAGCCCGTCGTACACTGAAGCTTTCTTT.

This clonotype was detected many times. CDR3 protein: CASSAPRLAGGKADTQYF. In nucleotides, the CDR3 is TGTGCCAGCAGCGCCCCGAGACTAGCGGGAGGGAAAGCCGATACGCAGTATTTT. The rearrangement joins TRBV28 to TRBJ2-3; 14 bases are a match to TRBD2. The CDR3 totals 18 residues. V was clipped by 6 bases and J by 6 bases; unmatched bases: 14. CDR1 is MDHEN and CDR2 is SYDVKM in the germline V gene.

The chain uses TRBV15 and TRBJ1-3; no reliable D call. This CDR3 spans 14 amino acids. V was shortened by 3 bases and J by 2 bases, with 8 bases between the two germline ends. Germline CDR1 is LNHNV and CDR2 is YYDKDF (reference sequence). The CDR3 nucleotides read TGTGCCACCAGCAGTAGAGCTGCTGGAAACACCATATATTTT. This gives the protein CATSSRAAGNTIYF.

The chain combines TRBV19 with TRBJ2-1; maybe TRBD2 (6 bases). The CDR3 sequence is 14 residues long. Trimming cost V 7 bases and J 8 bases, with 18 bases left between them. Germline loops: CDR1 LNHDA, CDR2 SQIVND (reference sequence). CDR3 region: CASIAVGRDDEQFF. As DNA, the CDR3 is TGTGCCAGTATTGCGGTGGGGCGGGACGATGAGCAGTTCTTC.

This clonotype showed up many times. The chain carries TRBV10-2 and TRBJ2-2, with 10 positions matching TRBD2. The germline CDR1 and CDR2 sequences are WSHSY and SAAADI. Trimming at V came to 0 bases and at J to 3 bases, leaving 7 bases not matched to a gene. The CDR3 totals 18 residues. The CDR3 DNA reads as TGCGCCAGCAGTGAGTCGACCTCGGGACTAGCGTACACCGGGGAGCTGTTTTTT. This encodes CASSESTSGLAYTGELFF.

As to this clonotype: With a much larger clone just one base away, this may be a read error. This sequence joins TRBV5-1 and TRBJ2-1; D possibly corresponds to TRBD2 (6 bases). The V gene lost 6 bases and the J gene lost 8 bases, with 12 bases spanning the gap. From germline, CDR1 is SGHRS and CDR2 YFSETQ. The CDR3 totals 12 residues. The CDR3 sequence: CASTGAEDEQFF. In DNA form, the CDR3 reads TGCGCCAGCACGGGAGCCGAGGATGAGCAGTTCTTC.

A remark on this clonotype: A clone one base away is much larger, so this may be a read error. The V and J genes are TRBV6-2 or TRBV6-3 and TRBJ1-5, with 7 bases fitting TRBD1. The germline gives CDR1 MNHEY, CDR2 SVGEGT. The ends lost 5 bases at V and 2 bases at J; junction bases unmatched: 9. CDR3 length equals 16 residues. CDR3 in DNA: TGTGCCAGCAGTCACGGGACAGCAAGGGGCAATCAGCCCCAGCATTTT. It specifies CASSHGTARGNQPQHF.

In this sample, this clonotype turned up many times. The genes are TRBV12-3 or TRBV12-4 and TRBJ2-1, with D perhaps given as TRBD1 or TRBD2 (5 bases each). V was clipped by 4 bases and J by 8 bases, with 9 bases between them. CDR3 size: 12 residues. The CDR3 is CASSSLGHEQFF. The CDR3 coding sequence is TGTGCCAGCAGTTCGTTGGGACATGAGCAGTTCTTC.

This chain joins TRBV29-1 and TRBJ2-1; 10 bases match TRBD2. Germline V gives CDR1 SQVTM, CDR2 ANQGSEA. Trimming took 0 bases from V and 8 from J; bases not matched to a gene: 10. This CDR3 region has 16 residues. CDR3 nucleotide sequence: TGCAGCGTTGAAGATCTGGGGCTAGCGGGAGTCCATGAGCAGTTCTTC. It is translated as CSVEDLGLAGVHEQFF.

By share of the sample, this clonotype is large. CDR3 in DNA: TGTGCCAGCAGCCACGACAGGGTGGGCTATGGCTACACCTTC. It translates to CASSHDRVGYGYTF. The J gene is TRBJ1-2, the V gene TRBV28; 7 nucleotides line up with TRBD1. Unmatched junction bases numbered 8, after V lost 6 bases and J lost 4 bases. Germline CDR1 and CDR2: MDHEN and SYDVKM. The CDR3 runs 14 residues.

This clonotype has at least ten counts. An end of the junction differs from the germline gene, which may be a read error. V is TRBV12-3 or TRBV12-4 and J is TRBJ1-3; 7 nucleotides line up with TRBD1. The CDR3 loop spans 11 amino acids. The CDR3 loop is CASSYGQAEDF. CDR3 nucleotides: TGTGCCAGCAGTTACGGACAGGCTGAAGATTTT.

This clonotype was seen many times. The CDR3 is CASSPYRAAYNEQFF. The CDR3 nucleotides are TGTGCCAGCTCACCATACCGGGCAGCCTACAATGAGCAGTTCTTC. This chain joins TRBV18 and TRBJ2-1; D gene unclear. The CDR3 spans 15 residues. Germline V lookup: CDR1 KGHSH, CDR2 LQKENI. Trimming left V 2 bases short and J 2 bases short, with 10 bases between.

To note about this clonotype: A read error may explain this, as a much larger clone is one base away. The chain joins TRBV5-1 to TRBJ2-5; 7 bases match TRBD2. CDR1 and CDR2 from the germline V gene are SGHRS and YFSETQ. The CDR3 contains 15 residues. CDR3 DNA: TGCGCCTGCAGCTTGGCCAGCGGGATAAAAGAGACCCAGTACTTC. This sequence encodes CACSLASGIKETQYF.

This clonotype was recorded many times. The chain couples TRBV6-5 to TRBJ2-1, with D possibly being TRBD2 (5 bases). The CDR3 covers 18 residues. The germline CDR1 and CDR2 sequences are MNHEY and SVGAGI. The V end lost 0 bases, the J end lost 0 bases, and 15 bases lay between the germline ends. In DNA form, the CDR3 reads TGTGCCAGCAGTTACTCCCCCTCTAGCACGAGCTCCTACAATGAGCAGTTCTTC. This gives the protein CASSYSPSSTSSYNEQFF.

Comment on this clonotype: Likely a read error: the CDR3 ends without its conserved phenylalanine or tryptophan. The chain carries TRBV12-3 or TRBV12-4 and TRBJ1-2, with TRBD1 matching over 7 bases. Trimming took 4 bases from V and 8 from J; bases not matched to a gene: 10. The CDR3 contains 14 residues. CDR3 coding DNA: TGTGCCAGCAGTTCAAATTCGGGACAGCAAGGCTACACCCTC. Amino acids: CASSSNSGQQGYTL.

This clonotype occurred many times. The chain joins TRBV7-9 to TRBJ2-7; D uncertain. Trimming left V 5 bases short and J 3 bases short, with 14 bases between. This CDR3 contains 14 residues. CDR1 and CDR2 from the germline V gene are SEHNR and FQNEAQ (reference sequence). This CDR3 reads CASSRHLDGYEQYF. In DNA form, the CDR3 reads TGTGCCAGCAGCCGTCATTTGGACGGCTACGAGCAGTACTTC.

This clonotype was counted a few times. A much larger clone differs by one base, so this may be a read error. The CDR3 spells CSVVAGGPWEQYF. The DNA for the CDR3 is TGCAGCGTTGTGGCGGGAGGGCCTTGGGAACAGTACTTC. The rearrangement links TRBV29-1 to TRBJ2-5, with TRBD2 matching 9 bases. Germline loops: CDR1 SQVTM, CDR2 ANQGSEA. The CDR3 totals 13 residues. With 4 bases clipped from V and 11 bases from J, the junction kept 11 bases outside the gene matches.

The gene calls are TRBV6-2 or TRBV6-3 and TRBJ2-2; TRBD1 matches 7 bases. Germline V CDR1 and CDR2: MNHEY, SVGEGT. This CDR3 is 14 amino acids long. V was clipped by 7 bases and J by 5 bases; unmatched bases: 7. The CDR3 nucleotides are TGTGCCAGCAAACGGACAGGAGAAACCGGGGAGCTGTTTTTT. It specifies CASKRTGETGELFF.

Comment on this clonotype: A far larger clone is a single base away, which makes a read error likely. For the CDR3, the DNA is TGTGCCTGCACCATCCAGGGGGCAAACACTGAAGCTTTCTTT. Its protein is CACTIQGANTEAFF. This sequence joins TRBV7-2 and TRBJ1-1, with 8 positions matching TRBD1. Germline V CDR1 and CDR2: SGHTA, FQGNSA. Germline trimming cut 11 bases from V and 2 bases from J; bases unmatched to any gene: 10. CDR3 size: 14 residues.